Listed here are 8 T cell receptor beta chains from one sample, sequenced in a study of blood T cell repertoires in COVID-19 (dated by TCRdb to 2018 to 2020). Libraries came from the immunoSEQ multiplex PCR assay. TCRdb re-hosts the immuneACCESS table, in-frame sequences only. Its copies lack some clones; in the studies checked, an unresolved V gene accounts for under half of them, and the cause for the rest is not known. This sample comprises about 200,000 clones, approximately 84% of them detected only once. The ten largest clonotypes hold 7.6% of the sample. Sequenced: peripheral blood. The receptors originated from a woman aged 50 to 60 with active or convalescent COVID-19.

This clone was seen a handful of times. The V call is TRBV18, the J call TRBJ1-2, with 7 positions matching TRBD1. The CDR3 runs 15 residues. The ends lost 2 bases at V and 3 bases at J; junction bases unmatched: 6. Per germline, CDR1 KGHSH and CDR2 LQKENI. In nucleotides, the CDR3 is TGTGCCAGCTCACCAGAACAGGGGAGAGACTATGGCTACACCTTC. Amino acid sequence: CASSPEQGRDYGYTF. The variable domain in full, with the rest retrieved from reference TRBV18 and TRBJ1-2, is NAGVMQNPRHLVRRRGQEARLRCSPMKGHSHVYWYRQLPEEGLKFMVYLQKENIIDESGMPKERFSAEFPKEGPSILRIQQVVRGDSAAYFCASSPEQGRDYGYTFGSGTRLTVV.

CDR3 loop: CASSQQGNPYNEQFF. In nucleotides, the CDR3 is TGCGCCAGCAGTCAACAGGGAAACCCCTACAATGAGCAGTTCTTC. The chain couples TRBV5-1 to TRBJ2-1, with D perhaps TRBD1 (6 bases). With 5 bases removed from V and 2 bases from J, the gap between germline ends came to 14 bases. The CDR3 is 15 amino acids. Germline CDR1 and CDR2: SGHRS and YFSETQ.

The V and J genes are TRBV5-1 and TRBJ2-6, with D possibly being TRBD1 (6 bases). Germline V gene sequence: CDR1 SGHRS, CDR2 YFSETQ. The CDR3 runs 15 residues. The germline V and J ends were trimmed by 0 bases and 10 bases, with 14 bases remaining between them. The CDR3, as DNA: TGCGCCAGCAGCTTGGGCCCCGGGACATCGAACGTCCTGACTTTC. It is translated as CASSLGPGTSNVLTF.

This chain links TRBV2 with TRBJ2-2, with D tentatively TRBD1 (6 bases). The germline gives CDR1 SNHLY, CDR2 FYNNEI. The CDR3 runs to 16 residues. Trimming pared 6 bases from V and 0 bases from J, leaving 14 bases between. The CDR3 DNA reads TGTGCCAGCAGGAGGGGGACGGTCGCGAACACCGGGGAGCTGTTTTTT. Its translation: CASRRGTVANTGELFF.

This CDR3 is CASSDDKFEPQHF. CDR3 sequence (DNA): TGCGCCAGCAGCGACGACAAATTCGAGCCCCAGCATTTT. The J gene is TRBJ1-5, the V gene TRBV10-1; no clear D gene. Germline-derived CDR1 and CDR2 are WNHNN and SYGVQD (reference sequence). The CDR3 spans 13 residues. Trimming removed 6 bases from V and 8 bases from J, with 14 bases in between.

The chain is built from TRBV19 and TRBJ1-1, with D possibly being TRBD1 (6 bases). Deletions cut 1 base from V and 3 bases from J, with 9 bases between. Germline V gene sequence: CDR1 LNHDA, CDR2 SQIVND (reference sequence). This CDR3 has 14 residues. This CDR3 is CASSIGDTDTEAFF. The CDR3 bases are TGTGCCAGTAGTATAGGGGACACAGACACTGAAGCTTTCTTT.

This chain joins TRBV9 and TRBJ2-1; D not certain. CDR3 length equals 13 residues. Germline-derived CDR1 and CDR2 are SGDLS and YYNGEE. Between the trimmed V and J ends, which lost 0 bases and 7 bases, there was a span of 8 bases. The CDR3 DNA reads TGTGCCAGCAGCGTAGCTTATAGAAATGAGCAGTTCTTC. This codes for CASSVAYRNEQFF.

In nucleotides, the CDR3 is TGCAGCGTTGTTGGTGAATGGCGGGAGAGTGAGCAGTACTTC. This codes for CSVVGEWRESEQYF. The chain employs TRBV29-1 and TRBJ2-7; TRBD2 matches at 7 bases. The V segment lost 4 bases and the J segment 7 bases; nucleotides outside the gene matches: 13. The CDR3 extends over 14 amino acids. Germline CDR1 and CDR2: SQVTM and ANQGSEA.